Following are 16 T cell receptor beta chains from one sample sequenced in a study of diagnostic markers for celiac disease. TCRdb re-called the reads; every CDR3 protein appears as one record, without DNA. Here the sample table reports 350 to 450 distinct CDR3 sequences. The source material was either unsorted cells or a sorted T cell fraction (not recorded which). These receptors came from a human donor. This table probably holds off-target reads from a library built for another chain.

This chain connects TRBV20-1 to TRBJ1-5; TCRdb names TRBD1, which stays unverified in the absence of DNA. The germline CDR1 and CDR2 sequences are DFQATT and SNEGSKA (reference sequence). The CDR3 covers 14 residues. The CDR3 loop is CSANLGTVDQPQHF.

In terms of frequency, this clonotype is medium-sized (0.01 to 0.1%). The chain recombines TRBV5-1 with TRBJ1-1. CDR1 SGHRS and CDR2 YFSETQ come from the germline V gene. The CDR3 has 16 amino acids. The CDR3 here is CASSADGLSVNTEAFF. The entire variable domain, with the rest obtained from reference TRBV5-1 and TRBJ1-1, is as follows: KAGVTQTPRYLIKTRGQQVTLSCSPISGHRSVSWYQQTPGQGLQFLFEYFSETQRNKGNFPGRFSGRQFSNSRSEMNVSTLELGDSALYLCASSADGLSVNTEAFFGQGTRLTVV.

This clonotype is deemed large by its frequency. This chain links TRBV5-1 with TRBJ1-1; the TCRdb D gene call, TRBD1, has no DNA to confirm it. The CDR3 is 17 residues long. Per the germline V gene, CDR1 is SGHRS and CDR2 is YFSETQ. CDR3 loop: CASSLDRGGGVNTEAFF.

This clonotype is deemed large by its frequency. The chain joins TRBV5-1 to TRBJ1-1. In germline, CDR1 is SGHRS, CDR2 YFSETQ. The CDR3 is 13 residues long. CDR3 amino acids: CASSDGENTEAFF.

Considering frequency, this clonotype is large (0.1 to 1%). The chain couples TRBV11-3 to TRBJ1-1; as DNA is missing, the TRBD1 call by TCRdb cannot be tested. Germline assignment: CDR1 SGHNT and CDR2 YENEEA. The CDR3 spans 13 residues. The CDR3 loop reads CASSLGENTEAFF.

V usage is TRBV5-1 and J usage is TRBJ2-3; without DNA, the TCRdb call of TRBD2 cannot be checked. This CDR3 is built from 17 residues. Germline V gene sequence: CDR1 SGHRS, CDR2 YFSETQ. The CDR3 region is CASSSRTGGPSTDTQYF.

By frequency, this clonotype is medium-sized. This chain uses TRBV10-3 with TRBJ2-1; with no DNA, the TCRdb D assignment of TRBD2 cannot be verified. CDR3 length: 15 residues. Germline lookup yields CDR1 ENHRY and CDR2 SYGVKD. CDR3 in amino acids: CAIRGAGGLANEQFF.

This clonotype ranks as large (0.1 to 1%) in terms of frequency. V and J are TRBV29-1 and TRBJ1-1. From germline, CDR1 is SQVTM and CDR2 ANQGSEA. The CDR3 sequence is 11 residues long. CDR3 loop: CSARRYTEAFF.

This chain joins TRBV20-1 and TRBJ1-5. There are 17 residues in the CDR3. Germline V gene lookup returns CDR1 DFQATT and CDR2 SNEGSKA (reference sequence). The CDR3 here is CSARDGGVGGLNQPQHF.

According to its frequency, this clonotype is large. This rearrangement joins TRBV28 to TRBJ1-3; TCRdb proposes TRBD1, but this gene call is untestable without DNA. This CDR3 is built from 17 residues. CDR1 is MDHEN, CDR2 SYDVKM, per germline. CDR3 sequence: CASSSLGRTFSGNTIYF.

The CDR3 loop is CACAPFREGENIQYF. The chain links TRBV2 to TRBJ2-4; as DNA is missing, the TRBD2 call by TCRdb cannot be tested. Germline V gene sequence: CDR1 SNHLY, CDR2 FYNNEI. CDR3 length: 15 residues.

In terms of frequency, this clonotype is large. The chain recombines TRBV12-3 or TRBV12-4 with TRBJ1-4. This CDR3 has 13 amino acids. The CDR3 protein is CASSLAENEKLFF.

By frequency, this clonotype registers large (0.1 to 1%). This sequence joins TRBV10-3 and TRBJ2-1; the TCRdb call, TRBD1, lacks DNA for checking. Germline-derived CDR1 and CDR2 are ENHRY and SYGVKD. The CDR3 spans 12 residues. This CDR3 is CAITKDSSEQFF.

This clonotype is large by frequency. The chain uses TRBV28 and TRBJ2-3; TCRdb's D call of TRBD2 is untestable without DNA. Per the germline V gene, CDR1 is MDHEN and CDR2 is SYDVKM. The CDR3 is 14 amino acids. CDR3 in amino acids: CASSLVGPTDTQYF. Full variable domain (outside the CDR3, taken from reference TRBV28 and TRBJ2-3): DVKVTQSSRYLVKRTGEKVFLECVQDMDHENMFWYRQDPGLGLRLIYFSYDVKMKEKGDIPEGYSVSREKKERFSLILESASTNQTSMYLCASSLVGPTDTQYFGPGTRLTVL.

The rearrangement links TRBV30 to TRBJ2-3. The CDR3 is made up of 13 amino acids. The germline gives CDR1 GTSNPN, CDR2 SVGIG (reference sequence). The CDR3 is CAWSVSDTDTQYF.

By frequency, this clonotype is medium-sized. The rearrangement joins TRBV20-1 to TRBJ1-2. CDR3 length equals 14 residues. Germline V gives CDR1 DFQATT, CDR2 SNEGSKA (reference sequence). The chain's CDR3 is CSARDAVKNYGYTF.